These T cell receptor beta chains were read from a single sample in a study of blood T cell repertoires in COVID-19. Produced via immunoSEQ multiplex PCR; TCRdb's table is partial and in-frame only. This sample has approximately 50,000 clones; approximately 88% occur once, and the top ten carry approximately 15%. Input material: peripheral blood. Receptor source: an older man with active COVID-19. CDR3s include the opening cysteine and the closing phenylalanine or tryptophan. The D gene is left open where the match is weak. Only some rows state a clone size, as once, few, many or a class for expanded clones.

j_gene | v_gene | abundance | d_gene | CDR3aa | CDR3nt
TRBJ2-1 | TRBV6-5 | NA | NA | CASSSPGDEQFF | TGTGCCAGCAGTAGCCCCGGGGATGAGCAGTTCTTC
TRBJ2-7 | TRBV7-2 | NA | TRBD2 | CASSWVGSGASSYEQYF | TGTGCCAGCAGCTGGGTGGGTAGCGGGGCGTCCTCCTACGAGCAGTACTTC
TRBJ2-5 | TRBV9 | once | TRBD1 | CASSVETGWGETQYF | TGTGCCAGCAGCGTAGAGACAGGGTGGGGGGAGACCCAGTACTTC
TRBJ2-7 | TRBV7-9 | few | TRBD1 | CASSLDGTGIEQYF | TGTGCCAGCAGCTTAGACGGGACAGGGATTGAGCAGTACTTC
TRBJ2-2 | TRBV4-3 | NA | TRBD1 | CASSPGGSGELFF | TGCGCCAGCAGCCCAGGGGGCAGCGGGGAGCTGTTTTTT
TRBJ2-1 | TRBV4-1 | NA | NA | CASSLIQSGLPHEQFF | TGCGCCAGCAGCCTGATCCAGTCAGGCCTACCCCATGAGCAGTTCTTC
TRBJ1-4 | TRBV5-1 | NA | NA | CASSPTVNEKLFF | TGCGCCAGCAGCCCGACAGTGAATGAAAAACTGTTTTTT
TRBJ2-7 | TRBV6-1 | NA | TRBD2 | CASSEVAGGLQSYEQYF | TGTGCCAGCAGTGAAGTAGCGGGAGGCCTCCAGTCCTACGAGCAGTACTTC
TRBJ1-1 | TRBV19 | once | TRBD1 | CASSTGGFTEAFF | TGTGCCAGTAGTACAGGGGGCTTCACTGAAGCTTTCTTT
TRBJ2-1 | TRBV4-2 | NA | TRBD2 | CASSQAGLAGGGEQFF | TGTGCCAGCAGCCAAGCAGGACTAGCGGGAGGAGGGGAGCAGTTCTTC
TRBJ2-3 | TRBV9 | NA | TRBD2 | CASSVGEGGTQYF | TGTGCCAGCAGCGTAGGGGAGGGAGGTACGCAGTATTTT
TRBJ2-2 | TRBV6-6 | NA | TRBD1 | CASNSGGTGELFF | TGTGCCAGCAATTCAGGGGGCACCGGGGAGCTGTTTTTT
TRBJ2-1 | TRBV6-5 | NA | NA | CASSYFSAGSNNEQFF | TGTGCCAGCAGTTACTTTTCCGCGGGAAGCAACAATGAGCAGTTCTTC
TRBJ1-2 | TRBV12-3/TRBV12-4 | NA | TRBD1 | CASSRQGQGYTF | TGTGCCAGCAGTCGACAGGGTCAGGGCTACACCTTC
TRBJ2-3 | TRBV29-1 | NA | TRBD2 | CSVEGGQTTSGRGDTQYF | TGCAGCGTTGAAGGGGGCCAAACCACTAGCGGGAGAGGGGATACGCAGTATTTT
TRBJ1-1 | TRBV5-1 | NA | NA | CASSLYGGNTEAFF | TGCGCCAGCAGCTTGTACGGCGGGAACACTGAAGCTTTCTTT